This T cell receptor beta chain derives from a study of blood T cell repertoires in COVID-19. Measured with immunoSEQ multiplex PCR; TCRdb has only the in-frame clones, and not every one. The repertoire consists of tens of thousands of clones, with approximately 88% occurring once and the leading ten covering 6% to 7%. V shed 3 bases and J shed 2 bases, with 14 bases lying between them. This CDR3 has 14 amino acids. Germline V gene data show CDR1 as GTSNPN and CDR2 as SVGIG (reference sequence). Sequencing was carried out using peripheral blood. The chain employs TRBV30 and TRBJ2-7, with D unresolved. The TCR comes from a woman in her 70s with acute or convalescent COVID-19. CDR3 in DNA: TGTGCCTGGAGGCCCCCGGAGCGTCCCTACGAGCAGTACTTC. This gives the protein CAWRPPERPYEQYF.